This TCR beta chain was sequenced in a study of blood T cell repertoires in COVID-19. TCRdb's copy holds only in-frame clones and misses some; the assay was immunoSEQ multiplex PCR. The table records around 77,000 clones, about nine tenths of them present only once. CDR3 length: 18 amino acids. J lost 2 bases, V lost 3 bases, and 14 bases had no gene match. The germline V gene has CDR1 SGDLS and CDR2 YYNGEE. The sequence derives from a man between 65 and 85 years old with active or convalescent COVID-19. The sequenced sample was peripheral blood. The rearrangement joins TRBV9 to TRBJ2-3, with TRBD2 matching 8 bases. The DNA of the CDR3 is TGTGCCAGCAGCGCGCGCGCCTTAGCGGGAAGATTCACAGATACGCAGTATTTT. It yields the protein CASSARALAGRFTDTQYF.